This T cell receptor (beta chain) was captured by sequencing in a study of PD-1 blockade in classical Hodgkin lymphoma. Overall study context: Patients in the cohort were put on intravenous nivolumab, 3 mg/kg every 2 weeks. Study-level points and caveats: Reported baseline diversity: healthy donors highest, relapsed/refractory patients lowest.

Repertoires were generated with immunoSEQ multiplex PCR, while TCRdb's copy carries only in-frame clones and drops some. Among roughly 19,000 clones listed, about 87% were seen once. In regard to this clone: Its antigen is as yet unknown.

Time point: cycle 4 day 1 (C4D1), after more than five weeks of nivolumab. With no exception, relapse followed autologous stem cell transplantation in all patients, and brentuximab vedotin exposure varied. From thawed PBMCs, magnetic negative selection was used to isolate the CD8+ T cells. The length of the CDR3 is 13 residues. The V gene's germline CDR1 is MDHEN and CDR2 SYDVKM. Losses at the gene ends were 8 bases for V and 1 base for J; bases not matched to a gene: 5. The material sequenced was CD8+ T cells from blood, taken before the fourth cycle of nivolumab. The chain combines TRBV28 with TRBJ2-7; TRBD1 matches at 7 bases. This TCR was recovered from a human donor with classical Hodgkin lymphoma. The CDR3 sequence: CASQRQGSYEQYF. Written as DNA, the CDR3 is TGTGCCAGCCAACGACAGGGATCCTACGAGCAGTACTTC.